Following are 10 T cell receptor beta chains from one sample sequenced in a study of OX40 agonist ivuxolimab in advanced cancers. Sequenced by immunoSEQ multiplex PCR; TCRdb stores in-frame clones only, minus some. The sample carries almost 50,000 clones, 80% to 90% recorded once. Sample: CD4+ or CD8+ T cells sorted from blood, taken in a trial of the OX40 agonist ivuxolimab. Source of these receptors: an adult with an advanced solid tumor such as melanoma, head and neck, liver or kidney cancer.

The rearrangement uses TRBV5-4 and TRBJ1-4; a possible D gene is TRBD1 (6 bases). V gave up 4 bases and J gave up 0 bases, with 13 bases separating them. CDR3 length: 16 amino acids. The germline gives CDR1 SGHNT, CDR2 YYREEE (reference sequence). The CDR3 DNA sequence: TGTGCCAGCAGCCCCGGGGGCGGGACAACTAATGAAAAACTGTTTTTT. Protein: CASSPGGGTTNEKLFF.

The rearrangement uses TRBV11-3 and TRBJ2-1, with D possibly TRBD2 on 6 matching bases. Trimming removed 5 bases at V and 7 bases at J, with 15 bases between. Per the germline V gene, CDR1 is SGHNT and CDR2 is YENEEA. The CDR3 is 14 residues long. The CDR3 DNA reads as TGTGCCAGCAGCCCCTACTCCGGGACTAATGAGCAGTTCTTC. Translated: CASSPYSGTNEQFF.

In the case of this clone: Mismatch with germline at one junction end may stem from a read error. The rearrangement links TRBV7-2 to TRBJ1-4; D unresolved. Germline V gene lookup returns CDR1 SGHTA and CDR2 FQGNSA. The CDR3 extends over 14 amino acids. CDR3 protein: CVSSLVPTNEKLFF. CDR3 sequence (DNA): TGTGTCAGCAGCTTAGTGCCGACTAATGAAAAACTGTTTTTT.

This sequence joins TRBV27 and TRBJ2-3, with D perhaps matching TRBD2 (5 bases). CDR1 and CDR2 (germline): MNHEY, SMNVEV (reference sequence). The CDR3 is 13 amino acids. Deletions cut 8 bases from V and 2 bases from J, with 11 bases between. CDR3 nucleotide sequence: TGTGCCAGCCGAGGACTTAACACAGATACGCAGTATTTT. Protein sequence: CASRGLNTDTQYF.

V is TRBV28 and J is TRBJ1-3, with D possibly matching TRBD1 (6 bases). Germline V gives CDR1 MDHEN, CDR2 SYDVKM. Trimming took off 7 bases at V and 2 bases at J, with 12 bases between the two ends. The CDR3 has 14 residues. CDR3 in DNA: TGTGCCAGCAACACTCAGGGGACTGGAAACACCATATATTTT. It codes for CASNTQGTGNTIYF.

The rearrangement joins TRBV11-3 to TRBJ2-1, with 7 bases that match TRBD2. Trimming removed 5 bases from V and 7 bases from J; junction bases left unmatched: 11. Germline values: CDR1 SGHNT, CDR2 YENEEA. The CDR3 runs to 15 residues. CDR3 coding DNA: TGTGCCAGCAGCCCCTCGGGAGGTCTAGGAAATGAGCAGTTCTTC. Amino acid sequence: CASSPSGGLGNEQFF.

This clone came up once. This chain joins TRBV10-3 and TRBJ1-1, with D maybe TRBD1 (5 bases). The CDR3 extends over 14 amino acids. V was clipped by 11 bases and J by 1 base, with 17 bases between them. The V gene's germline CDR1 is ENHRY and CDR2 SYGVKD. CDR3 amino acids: CASRWSTGNTEAFF. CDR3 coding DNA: TGTGCCTCCCGATGGTCCACAGGGAACACTGAAGCTTTCTTT.

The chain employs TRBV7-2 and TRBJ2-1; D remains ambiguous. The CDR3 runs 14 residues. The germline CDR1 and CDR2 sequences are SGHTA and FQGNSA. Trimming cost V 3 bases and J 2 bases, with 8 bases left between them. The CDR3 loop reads CASSFRGPYNEQFF. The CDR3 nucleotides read TGTGCCAGCAGCTTCCGCGGACCCTACAATGAGCAGTTCTTC.

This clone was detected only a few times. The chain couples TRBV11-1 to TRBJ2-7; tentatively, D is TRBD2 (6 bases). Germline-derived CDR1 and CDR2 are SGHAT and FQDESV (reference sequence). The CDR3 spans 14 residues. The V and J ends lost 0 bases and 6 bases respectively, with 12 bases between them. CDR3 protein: CASSLALGAGEQYF. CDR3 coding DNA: TGTGCCAGCAGCTTAGCGTTAGGAGCGGGCGAGCAGTACTTC.

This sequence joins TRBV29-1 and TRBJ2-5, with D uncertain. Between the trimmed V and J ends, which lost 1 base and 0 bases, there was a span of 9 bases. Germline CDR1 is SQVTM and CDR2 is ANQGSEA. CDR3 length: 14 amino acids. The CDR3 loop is CSVEVFDNQETQYF. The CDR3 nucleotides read TGCAGCGTTGAAGTGTTCGACAACCAAGAGACCCAGTACTTC.